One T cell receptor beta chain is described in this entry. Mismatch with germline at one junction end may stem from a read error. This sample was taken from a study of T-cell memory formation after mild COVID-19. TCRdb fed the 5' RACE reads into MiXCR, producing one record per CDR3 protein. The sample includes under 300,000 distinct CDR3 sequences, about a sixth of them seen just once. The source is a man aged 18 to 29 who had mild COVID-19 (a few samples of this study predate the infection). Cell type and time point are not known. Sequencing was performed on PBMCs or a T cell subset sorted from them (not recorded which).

CDR3 sequence (DNA): TGTGCCAGCAGCTTGGGCCCCCCCTTC. This translates into CASSLGPPF. The chain joins TRBV7-3 to TRBJ2-5; no firm D call. The CDR3 consists of 9 residues. CDR1 SGHTA and CDR2 FQGTGA come from the germline V gene.